This TCR beta chain was documented in a study of technical replicates of blood from a few donors. Germline V CDR1 and CDR2: SGHVS, FQNEAQ. The CDR3 loop spans 17 amino acids. V shed 5 bases, J shed 0 bases, and the junction held 10 bases outside the gene matches. Measured with immunoSEQ multiplex PCR; TCRdb has only the in-frame clones, and not every one. The sample records about 74,000 clones, 95% being singletons. This clonotype originated in a human donor in good health. The sequencing input was T cells isolated from PBMCs. The chain couples TRBV7-8 to TRBJ1-5, with TRBD1 matching 7 bases. The CDR3 sequence is CASSDIRQGISNQPQHF. For the CDR3, the DNA is TGTGCCAGCAGCGACATCCGACAGGGAATTAGCAATCAGCCCCAGCATTTT.